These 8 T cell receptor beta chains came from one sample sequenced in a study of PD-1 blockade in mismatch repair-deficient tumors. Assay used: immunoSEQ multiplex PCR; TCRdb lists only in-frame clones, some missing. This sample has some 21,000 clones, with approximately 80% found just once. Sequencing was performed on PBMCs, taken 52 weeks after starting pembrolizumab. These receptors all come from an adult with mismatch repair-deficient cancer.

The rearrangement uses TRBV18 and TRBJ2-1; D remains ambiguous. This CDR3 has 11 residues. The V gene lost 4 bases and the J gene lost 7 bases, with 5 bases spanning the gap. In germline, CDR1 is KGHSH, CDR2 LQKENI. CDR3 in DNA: TGTGCCAGCTCACGGGCTAATGAGCAGTTCTTC. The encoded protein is CASSRANEQFF.

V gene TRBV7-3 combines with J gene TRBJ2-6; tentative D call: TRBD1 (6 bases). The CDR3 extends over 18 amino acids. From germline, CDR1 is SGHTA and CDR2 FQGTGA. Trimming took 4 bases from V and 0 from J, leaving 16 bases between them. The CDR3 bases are TGTGCCAGCAGCTCCGGGACATCCTTCAGCTCTGGGGCCAACGTCCTGACTTTC. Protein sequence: CASSSGTSFSSGANVLTF.

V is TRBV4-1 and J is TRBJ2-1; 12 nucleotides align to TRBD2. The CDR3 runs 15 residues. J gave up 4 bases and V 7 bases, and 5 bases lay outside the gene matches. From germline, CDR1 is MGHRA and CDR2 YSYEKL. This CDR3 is CASTLGTSGYNEQFF. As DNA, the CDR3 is TGCGCCAGCACTCTAGGGACTAGCGGGTACAATGAGCAGTTCTTC.

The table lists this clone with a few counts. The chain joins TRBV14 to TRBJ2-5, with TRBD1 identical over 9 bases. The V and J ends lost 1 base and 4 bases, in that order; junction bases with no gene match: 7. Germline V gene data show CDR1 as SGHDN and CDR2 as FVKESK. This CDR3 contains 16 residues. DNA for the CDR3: TGTGCCAGCAGCCAAGTTACAGGGGGCGAGAGAGAGACCCAGTACTTC. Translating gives CASSQVTGGERETQYF.

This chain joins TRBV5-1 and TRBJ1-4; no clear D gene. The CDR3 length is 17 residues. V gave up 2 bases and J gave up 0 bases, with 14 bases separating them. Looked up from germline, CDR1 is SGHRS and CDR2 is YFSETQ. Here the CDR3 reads CASSFLPPTSTNEKLFF. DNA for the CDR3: TGCGCCAGCAGCTTTCTTCCCCCCACATCAACTAATGAAAAACTGTTTTTT.

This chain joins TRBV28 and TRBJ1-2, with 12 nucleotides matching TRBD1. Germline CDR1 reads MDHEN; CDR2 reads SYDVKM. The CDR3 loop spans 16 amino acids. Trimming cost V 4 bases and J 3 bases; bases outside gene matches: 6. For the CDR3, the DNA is TGTGCCAGCAGTTCCGGGACAGGGGGCAAGTACTATGGCTACACCTTC. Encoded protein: CASSSGTGGKYYGYTF.

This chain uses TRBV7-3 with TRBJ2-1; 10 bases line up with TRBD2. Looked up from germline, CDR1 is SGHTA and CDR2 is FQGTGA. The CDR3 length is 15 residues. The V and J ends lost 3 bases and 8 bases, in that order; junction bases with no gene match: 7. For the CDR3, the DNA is TGTGCCAGCAGCTTTCTGACTAGCGGGCGGGATGAGCAGTTCTTC. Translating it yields CASSFLTSGRDEQFF.

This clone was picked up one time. The CDR3 nucleotides are TGTGCCAGCAGGTCCGGGACAGAGACCGGGGAGCTGTTTTTT. Amino acids: CASRSGTETGELFF. The chain has TRBV11-3 and TRBJ2-2; 7 bases are a match to TRBD1. The CDR3 is 14 amino acids. Germline values: CDR1 SGHNT, CDR2 YENEEA. The trim removed 6 bases at V and 5 bases at J, leaving 6 bases unmatched.